This TCR beta chain was captured by sequencing in a study of CD8 T cells in Susac syndrome. TEMRA cells were enriched by FACS, while CD8+ and CD4+ T cells were obtained through a negative isolation that was performed magnetically. Trimming pared 11 bases from V and 8 bases from J, leaving 13 bases between. The CDR3 spans 11 residues. CDR1 MNHEY and CDR2 SVGAGI come from the germline V gene. Concerning this clonotype itself: No antigen is known for it.

Random hexamers were used to reverse transcribe the RNA input (roughly 0.5 to 1 ug). The immunoSEQ assay covered 54 Vbeta and 13 Jbeta segments for CDR3. MiXCR was run by TCRdb on the immunoSEQ multiplex PCR reads, yielding one entry per CDR3 protein. The sample shows under 200,000 distinct CDR3 sequences, 95% of them seen only once. Findings of the study overall: Acknowledgment was made by the study that its TCR sequencing and HLA analysis involved a relatively small number of individuals.

This clonotype was obtained from a human donor with multiple sclerosis. The sequenced sample consisted of CD8+ T cells from PBMCs. The J gene is TRBJ2-1, the V gene TRBV6-5; the D gene is possibly TRBD1 (5 bases). The CDR3 nucleotides are TGTGCCTCCCAAACAGGCGATGAGCAGTTCTTC. Translation: CASQTGDEQFF.